A single sample is the source of the 17 T cell receptor beta chains below, sequenced in a study of human T cells and chemical hapten exposure. The time point here: patch test 1, 2 weeks after DPC sensitization. Treatment: therapeutic diphenylcyclopropenone sensitization with weekly scalp DPC. Each CDR3 protein is one row after TCRdb ran MiXCR on the RACE reads. The table has about 57,000 distinct CDR3 sequences, 9% to 9.5% seen once. The sequencing used whole blood, collected in connection with sensitization to the hapten diphenylcyclopropenone (DPC). These receptors were obtained from a woman in her thirties or forties with alopecia areata. Some clones in this sample may be carry-over from other donors' samples.

This clonotype was observed at least ten times. This sequence joins TRBV7-6 and TRBJ2-3; D may be TRBD2 (5 bases). This CDR3 spans 14 amino acids. Germline V gives CDR1 SGHVS, CDR2 FNYEAQ. V was pared by 4 bases and J by 2 bases, with 10 bases between. For the CDR3, the DNA is TGTGCCAGCAGCTCCGGACTTCCCACAGATACGCAGTATTTT. This codes for CASSSGLPTDTQYF.

The J gene is TRBJ1-3, the V gene TRBV11-2, with D unresolved. Between the trimmed V and J ends, which lost 5 bases and 0 bases, there was a span of 11 bases. Per the germline V gene, CDR1 is SGHAT and CDR2 is FQNNGV. This CDR3 region has 15 residues. Here the CDR3 reads CASSRTERSGNTIYF. Written as DNA, the CDR3 is TGTGCCAGCAGCCGGACGGAGCGCTCTGGAAACACCATATATTTT.

Ten or more counts support this clonotype. CDR3 DNA: TGTGCCAGCAAATACTACGAGCAGTACTTC. Its translation: CASKYYEQYF. The chain couples TRBV27 to TRBJ2-7; D remains unclear. The CDR3 is 10 residues long. Germline values: CDR1 MNHEY, CDR2 SMNVEV (reference sequence). V lost 7 bases and J 3 bases, leaving 4 bases between the germline ends.

This sequence joins TRBV7-9 and TRBJ2-7; 12 nucleotides line up with TRBD1. With 5 bases clipped from V and 3 bases from J, the junction kept 5 bases outside the gene matches. The CDR3 has 15 amino acids. Germline CDR1 reads SEHNR; CDR2 reads FQNEAQ (reference sequence). CDR3 sequence (DNA): TGTGCCAGCAGCCAGGGACAGGGGGCCGACTACGAGCAGTACTTC. Protein product: CASSQGQGADYEQYF.

The CDR3 sequence is CASSPDRGNQPQHF. DNA of the CDR3: TGTGCCAGCAGTCCGGACAGGGGCAATCAGCCCCAGCATTTT. The chain carries TRBV5-5 and TRBJ1-5, with 8 bases that match TRBD1. Germline CDR1 SGHKS, CDR2 YYEKEE (reference sequence). The CDR3 length is 14 residues. The J segment lost 2 bases and the V segment lost 5 bases, leaving 3 bases of the junction unmatched. Supplemented by reference TRBV5-5 and TRBJ1-5, the full variable domain reads DAGVTQSPTHLIKTRGQQVTLRCSPISGHKSVSWYQQVLGQGPQFIFQYYEKEERGRGNFPDRFSARQFPNYSSELNVNALLLGDSALYLCASSPDRGNQPQHFGDGTRLSIL.

V usage is TRBV9 and J usage is TRBJ1-1; D possibly corresponds to TRBD1 (5 bases). The V end lost 0 bases, the J end lost 4 bases, and 10 bases lay between the germline ends. The CDR3 sequence is 14 residues long. Germline loops: CDR1 SGDLS, CDR2 YYNGEE. CDR3 bases: TGTGCCAGCAGCGTAGATCAGGGAGTCACTGAAGCTTTCTTT. Translated: CASSVDQGVTEAFF.

This clonotype appeared a few times. This rearrangement joins TRBV7-9 to TRBJ1-6; D might be TRBD1 (5 bases). Trimming removed 1 base from V and 7 bases from J, with 8 bases in between. CDR3 length: 14 residues. Germline V CDR1 and CDR2: SEHNR, FQNEAQ (reference sequence). CDR3: CASSLGGANSPLHF. The CDR3 DNA reads as TGTGCCAGCAGCTTAGGGGGCGCAAATTCACCCCTCCACTTT.

This clonotype was seen repeatedly, ten times or more. The genes are TRBV12-3 or TRBV12-4 and TRBJ2-2; a weak D match, TRBD2 (6 bases). This CDR3 is 15 amino acids long. V was shortened by 5 bases and J by 5 bases, with 15 bases between the two germline ends. This chain's CDR3 is CASSKGLSFTGELFF. CDR3 DNA sequence: TGTGCCAGCAGTAAGGGACTCTCTTTTACCGGGGAGCTGTTTTTT.

The table lists this clonotype with many counts. The rearrangement joins TRBV7-9 to TRBJ1-1; a weak D match, TRBD1 (5 bases). CDR1 SEHNR and CDR2 FQNEAQ come from the germline V gene (reference sequence). CDR3 size: 13 residues. V was clipped by 1 base and J by 9 bases, with 12 bases between them. The CDR3 sequence is CASSLVAGTQAFF. CDR3 DNA: TGTGCCAGCAGCTTAGTGGCCGGGACCCAAGCTTTCTTT.

There are many counts of this clonotype. The V call is TRBV11-2, the J call TRBJ1-1, with 8 nucleotides matching TRBD1. V lost 4 bases, J lost 6 bases, and 7 bases stayed unmatched. This CDR3 contains 14 residues. Germline CDR1 SGHAT, CDR2 FQNNGV. The CDR3 DNA reads as TGTGCCAGCAGCTCCTGGACAGGGACCCCTGAAGCTTTCTTT. This codes for CASSSWTGTPEAFF.

This clonotype was picked up a small number of times. Here the CDR3 DNA reads TGTGCCAGCAGTTGGGACAGGGGAAATGAGCAGTTCTTC. It encodes CASSWDRGNEQFF. The chain uses TRBV27 and TRBJ2-1; TRBD1 matches at 10 bases. Unmatched junction bases numbered 1, after V lost 4 bases and J lost 7 bases. The CDR3 contains 13 residues. Germline V gene sequence: CDR1 MNHEY, CDR2 SMNVEV (reference sequence).

This clonotype showed up many times. J is TRBJ2-1 and V is TRBV7-3; D perhaps matches TRBD2 (5 bases). V lost 2 bases and J lost 7, with 12 bases in between. Germline assignment: CDR1 SGHTA and CDR2 FQGTGA. The CDR3 is made up of 14 amino acids. The CDR3 loop is CASSLGEWRNEQFF. In nucleotides, the CDR3 is TGTGCCAGCAGCTTAGGGGAGTGGCGGAATGAGCAGTTCTTC.

Ten or more counts support this clonotype. The chain combines TRBV7-3 with TRBJ2-3; 7 bases are shared with TRBD1. V lost 4 bases, J lost 2 bases, and 15 bases stayed unmatched. CDR1 and CDR2 (germline): SGHTA, FQGTGA. The CDR3 sequence is 18 residues long. In DNA, the CDR3 is TGTGCCAGCAGCTCCCTAGGGGTTGAGGGGGCCTACACAGATACGCAGTATTTT. Its translation: CASSSLGVEGAYTDTQYF.

This clonotype appeared many times. J is TRBJ2-3 and V is TRBV4-1; 12 nucleotides align to TRBD1. Germline CDR1 MGHRA, CDR2 YSYEKL. The CDR3 has 17 amino acids. V lost 6 bases and J lost 5; bases outside the gene matches: 12. The CDR3: CASSRGPGTGGIDTQYF. The CDR3 DNA reads as TGCGCCAGCAGTCGAGGCCCCGGGACAGGGGGCATAGATACGCAGTATTTT.

The chain links TRBV6-4 to TRBJ2-4; D gene uncertain. There are 18 residues in the CDR3. Between the trimmed V and J ends, which lost 4 bases and 0 bases, there was a span of 19 bases. Germline V gene lookup returns CDR1 MRHNA and CDR2 SNTAGT. CDR3 amino acids: CASSGGRQSDLAKNIQYF. For the CDR3, the DNA is TGTGCCAGCAGTGGCGGCAGGCAGTCCGACTTAGCCAAAAACATTCAGTACTTC.

The gene calls are TRBV11-2 and TRBJ1-1; weak D call: TRBD1 (6 bases). V lost 4 bases and J 4 bases, leaving 19 bases between the germline ends. The CDR3 length is 16 residues. Germline V gene lookup returns CDR1 SGHAT and CDR2 FQNNGV. The CDR3 sequence: CASSSIIAQGSTEAFF. The CDR3 bases are TGTGCCAGCAGCTCGATAATAGCCCAGGGGTCCACTGAAGCTTTCTTT.

This clonotype was counted ten times or more. The chain links TRBV7-7 to TRBJ2-5, with D maybe TRBD1 (6 bases). Germline loops: CDR1 SSHAT, CDR2 FNYEAQ (reference sequence). This CDR3 is built from 13 residues. V lost 5 bases, J lost 3 bases, and 10 bases lay in between. As DNA, the CDR3 is TGTGCCAGCAGCCGGGACACCAAAGAGACCCAGTACTTC. Translated: CASSRDTKETQYF.